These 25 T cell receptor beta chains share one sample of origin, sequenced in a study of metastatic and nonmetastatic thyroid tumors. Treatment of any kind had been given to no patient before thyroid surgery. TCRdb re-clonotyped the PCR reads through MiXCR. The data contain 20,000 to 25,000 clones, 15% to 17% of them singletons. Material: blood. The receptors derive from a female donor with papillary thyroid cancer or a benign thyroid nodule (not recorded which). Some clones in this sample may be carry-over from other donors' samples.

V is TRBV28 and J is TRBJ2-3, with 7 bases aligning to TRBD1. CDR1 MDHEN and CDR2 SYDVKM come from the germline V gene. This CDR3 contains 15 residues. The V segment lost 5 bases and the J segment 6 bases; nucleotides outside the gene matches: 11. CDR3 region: CASSALLGDSDTQYF. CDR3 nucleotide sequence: TGTGCCAGCAGTGCACTATTGGGGGACAGTGATACGCAGTATTTT.

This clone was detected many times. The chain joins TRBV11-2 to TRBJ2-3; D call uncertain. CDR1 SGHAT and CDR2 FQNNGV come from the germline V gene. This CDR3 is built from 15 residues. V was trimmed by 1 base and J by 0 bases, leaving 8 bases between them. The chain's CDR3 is CASSLGNPSTDTQYF. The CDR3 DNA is TGTGCCAGCAGCTTAGGAAACCCTAGCACAGATACGCAGTATTTT.

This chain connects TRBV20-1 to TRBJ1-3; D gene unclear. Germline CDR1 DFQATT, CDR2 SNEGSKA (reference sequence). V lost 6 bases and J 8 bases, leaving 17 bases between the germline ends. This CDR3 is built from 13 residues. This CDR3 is CSAISSELDTIYF. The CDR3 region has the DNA TGCAGTGCGATCAGCTCAGAGTTGGACACCATATATTTT.

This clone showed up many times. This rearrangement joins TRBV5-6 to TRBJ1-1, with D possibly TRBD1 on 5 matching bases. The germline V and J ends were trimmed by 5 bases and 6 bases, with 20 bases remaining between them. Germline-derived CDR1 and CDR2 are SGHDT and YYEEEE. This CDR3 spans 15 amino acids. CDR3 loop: CASRGSGARSAEAFF. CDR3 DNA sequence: TGTGCCAGCAGAGGAAGCGGGGCGCGGTCTGCTGAAGCTTTCTTT. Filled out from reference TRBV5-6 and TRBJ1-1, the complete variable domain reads DAGVTQSPTHLIKTRGQQVTLRCSPKSGHDTVSWYQQALGQGPQFIFQYYEEEERQRGNFPDRFSGHQFPNYSSELNVNALLLGDSALYLCASRGSGARSAEAFFGQGTRLTVV.

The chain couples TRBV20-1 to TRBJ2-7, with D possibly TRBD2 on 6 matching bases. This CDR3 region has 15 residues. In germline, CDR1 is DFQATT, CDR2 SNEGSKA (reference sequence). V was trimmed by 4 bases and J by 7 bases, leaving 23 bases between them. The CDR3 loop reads CSAIRGSHSAEEQYF. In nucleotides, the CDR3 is TGCAGTGCTATCCGGGGGAGCCACTCAGCTGAGGAGCAGTACTTC.

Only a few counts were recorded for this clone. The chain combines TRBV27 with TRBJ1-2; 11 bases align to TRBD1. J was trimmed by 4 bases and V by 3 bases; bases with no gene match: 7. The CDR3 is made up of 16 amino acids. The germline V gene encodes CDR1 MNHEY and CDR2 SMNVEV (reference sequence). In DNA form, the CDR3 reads TGTGCCAGCAGTTTTGTAAGGGACAGGGGGTCCTATGGCTACACCTTC. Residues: CASSFVRDRGSYGYTF.

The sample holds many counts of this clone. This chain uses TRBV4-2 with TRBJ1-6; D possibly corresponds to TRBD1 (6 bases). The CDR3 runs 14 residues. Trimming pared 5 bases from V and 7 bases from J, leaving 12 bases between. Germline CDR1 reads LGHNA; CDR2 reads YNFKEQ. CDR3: CASSSGTTNSPLHF. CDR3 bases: TGTGCCAGCAGCTCCGGGACAACCAATTCACCCCTCCACTTT.

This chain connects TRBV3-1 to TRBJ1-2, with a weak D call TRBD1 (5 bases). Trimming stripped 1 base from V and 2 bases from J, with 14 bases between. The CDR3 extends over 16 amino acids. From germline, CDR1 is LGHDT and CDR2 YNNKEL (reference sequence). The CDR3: CASSQGAGPPNYGYTF. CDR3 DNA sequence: TGTGCCAGCAGCCAAGGGGCGGGGCCTCCAAACTATGGCTACACCTTC.

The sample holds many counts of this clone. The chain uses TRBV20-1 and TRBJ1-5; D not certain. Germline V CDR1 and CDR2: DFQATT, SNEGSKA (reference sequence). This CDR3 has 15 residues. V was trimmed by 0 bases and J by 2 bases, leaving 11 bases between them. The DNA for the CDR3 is TGCAGTGCTAGAGATTTTGTCTCGGGCAATCAGCCCCAGCATTTT. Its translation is CSARDFVSGNQPQHF.

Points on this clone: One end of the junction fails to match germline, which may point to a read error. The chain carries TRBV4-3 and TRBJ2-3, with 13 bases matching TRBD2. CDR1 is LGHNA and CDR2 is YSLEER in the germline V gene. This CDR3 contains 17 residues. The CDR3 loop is CASNQAPTSGRTDTQYF. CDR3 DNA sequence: TGCGCCAGCAACCAAGCTCCGACTAGCGGGAGGACAGATACGCAGTATTTT.

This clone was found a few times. CDR3 coding DNA: TGTGCCAGCAGTTTACAGGGTGCTGGAAACACCATATATTTT. Protein sequence: CASSLQGAGNTIYF. The gene calls are TRBV6-1 and TRBJ1-3; weak D call: TRBD1 (6 bases). CDR1 is MNHNS, CDR2 SASEGT, per germline. This CDR3 contains 14 residues. V gave up 5 bases and J gave up 2 bases, with 10 bases separating them.

The CDR3 DNA follows: TGTGCCAGCATTTTCATGAACACTGAAGCTTTCTTT. This encodes CASIFMNTEAFF. The V and J genes are TRBV6-1 and TRBJ1-1; no clear D gene. V lost 7 bases, J lost 0 bases, and 6 bases lay in between. The CDR3 length is 12 residues. CDR1 and CDR2 (germline): MNHNS, SASEGT.

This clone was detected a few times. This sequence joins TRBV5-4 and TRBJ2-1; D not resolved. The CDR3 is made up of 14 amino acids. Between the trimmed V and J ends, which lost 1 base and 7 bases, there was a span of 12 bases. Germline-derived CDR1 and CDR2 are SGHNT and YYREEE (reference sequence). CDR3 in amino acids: CASSLSVGLNEQFF. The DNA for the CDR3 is TGTGCCAGCAGCTTGTCGGTAGGTTTGAATGAGCAGTTCTTC.

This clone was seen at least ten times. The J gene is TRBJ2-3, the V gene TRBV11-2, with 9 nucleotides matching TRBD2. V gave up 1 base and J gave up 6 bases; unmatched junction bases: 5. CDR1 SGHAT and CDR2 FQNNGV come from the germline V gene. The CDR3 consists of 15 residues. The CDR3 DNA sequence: TGTGCCAGCAGCTTAGTCGGGACTAGCTTTGATACGCAGTATTTT. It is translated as CASSLVGTSFDTQYF.

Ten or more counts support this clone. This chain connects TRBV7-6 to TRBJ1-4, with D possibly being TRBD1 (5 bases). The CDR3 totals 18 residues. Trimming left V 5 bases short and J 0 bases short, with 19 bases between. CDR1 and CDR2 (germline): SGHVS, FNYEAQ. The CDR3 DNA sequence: TGTGCCAGCAGCCCGCAGACAGCAGCCAGTACAACTAATGAAAAACTGTTTTTT. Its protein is CASSPQTAASTTNEKLFF. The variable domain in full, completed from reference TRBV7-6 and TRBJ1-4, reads GAGVSQSPRYKVTKRGQDVALRCDPISGHVSLYWYRQALGQGPEFLTYFNYEAQQDKSGLPNDRFSAERPEGSISTLTIQRTEQRDSAMYRCASSPQTAASTTNEKLFFGSGTQLSVL.

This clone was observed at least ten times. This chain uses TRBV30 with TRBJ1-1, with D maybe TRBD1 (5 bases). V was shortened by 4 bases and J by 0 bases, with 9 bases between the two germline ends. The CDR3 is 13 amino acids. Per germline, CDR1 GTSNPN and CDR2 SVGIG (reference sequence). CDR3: CAWTRQMNTEAFF. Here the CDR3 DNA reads TGTGCCTGGACCCGACAGATGAACACTGAAGCTTTCTTT.

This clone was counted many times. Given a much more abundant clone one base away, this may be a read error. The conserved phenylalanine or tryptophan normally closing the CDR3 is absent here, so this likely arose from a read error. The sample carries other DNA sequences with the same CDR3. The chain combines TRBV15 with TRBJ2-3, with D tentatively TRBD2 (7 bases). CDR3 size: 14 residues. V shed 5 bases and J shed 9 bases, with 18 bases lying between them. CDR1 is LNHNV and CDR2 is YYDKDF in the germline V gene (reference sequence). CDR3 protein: CATSPGGSQGTQYL. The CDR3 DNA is TGTGCCACCAGCCCGGGGGGCTCCCAAGGCACGCAGTATCTT.

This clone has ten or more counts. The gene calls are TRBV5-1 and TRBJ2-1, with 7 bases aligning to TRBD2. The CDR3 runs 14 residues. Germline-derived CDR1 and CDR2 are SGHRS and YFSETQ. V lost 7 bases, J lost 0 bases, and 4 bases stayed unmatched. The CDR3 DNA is TGCGCCAGCGGAAGGACTAGCTCCTACAATGAGCAGTTCTTC. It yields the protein CASGRTSSYNEQFF. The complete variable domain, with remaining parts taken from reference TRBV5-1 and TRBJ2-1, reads KAGVTQTPRYLIKTRGQQVTLSCSPISGHRSVSWYQQTPGQGLQFLFEYFSETQRNKGNFPGRFSGRQFSNSRSEMNVSTLELGDSALYLCASGRTSSYNEQFFGPGTRLTVL.

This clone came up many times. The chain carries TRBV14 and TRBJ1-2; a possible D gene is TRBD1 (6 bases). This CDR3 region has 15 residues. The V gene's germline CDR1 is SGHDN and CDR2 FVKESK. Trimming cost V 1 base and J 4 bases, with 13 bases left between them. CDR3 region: CASSQGIQGIYGYTF. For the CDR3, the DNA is TGTGCCAGCAGCCAAGGTATACAGGGTATCTATGGCTACACCTTC.

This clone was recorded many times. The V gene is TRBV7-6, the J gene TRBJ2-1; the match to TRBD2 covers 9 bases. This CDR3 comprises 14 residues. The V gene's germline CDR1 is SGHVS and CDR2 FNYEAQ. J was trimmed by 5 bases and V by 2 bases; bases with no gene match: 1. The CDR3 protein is CASSLLAGNNEQFF. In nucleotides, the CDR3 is TGTGCCAGCAGCTTACTAGCGGGGAACAATGAGCAGTTCTTC.

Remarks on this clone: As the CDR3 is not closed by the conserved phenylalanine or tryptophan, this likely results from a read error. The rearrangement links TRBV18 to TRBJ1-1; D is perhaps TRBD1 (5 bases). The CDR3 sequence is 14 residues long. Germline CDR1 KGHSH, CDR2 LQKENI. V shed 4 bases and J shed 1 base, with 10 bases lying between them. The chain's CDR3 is CASSLGRSNTEAFS. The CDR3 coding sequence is TGTGCCAGCTCACTGGGGCGTTCGAACACTGAAGCTTTCTCT.

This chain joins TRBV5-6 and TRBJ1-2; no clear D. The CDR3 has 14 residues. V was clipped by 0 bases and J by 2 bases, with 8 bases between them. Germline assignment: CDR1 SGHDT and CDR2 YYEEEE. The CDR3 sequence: CASSLARINYGYTF. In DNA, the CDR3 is TGTGCCAGCAGCTTGGCCCGGATCAACTATGGCTACACCTTC.

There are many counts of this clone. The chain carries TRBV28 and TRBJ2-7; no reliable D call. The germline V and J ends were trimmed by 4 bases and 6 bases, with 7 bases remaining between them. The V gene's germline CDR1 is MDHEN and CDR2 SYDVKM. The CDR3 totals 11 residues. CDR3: CASSSYREQYF. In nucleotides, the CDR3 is TGTGCCAGCAGTTCTTACCGCGAGCAGTACTTC.

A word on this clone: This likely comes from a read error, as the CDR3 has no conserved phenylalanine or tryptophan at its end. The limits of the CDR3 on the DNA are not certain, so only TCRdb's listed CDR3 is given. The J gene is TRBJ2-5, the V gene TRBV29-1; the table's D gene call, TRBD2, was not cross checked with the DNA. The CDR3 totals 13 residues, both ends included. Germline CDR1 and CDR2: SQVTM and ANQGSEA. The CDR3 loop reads CSVGREYGETHYV.

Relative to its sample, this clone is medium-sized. DNA for the CDR3: TGCAGTGCTAGAGAAGGAGATGCTGGCTACACCTTC. This gives the protein CSAREGDAGYTF. The V call is TRBV20-1, the J call TRBJ1-2, with D hard to call. Germline V lookup: CDR1 DFQATT, CDR2 SNEGSKA (reference sequence). V lost 0 bases, J lost 7 bases, and 9 bases lay in between. This CDR3 has 12 residues.